This T cell receptor (beta chain) was retrieved from a study of control samples from healthy donors and cancer patients. Sequencing was performed with immunoSEQ multiplex PCR; in TCRdb, only in-frame clones are kept and a portion is missing. The sample lists under 150,000 clones; more than 85% were seen once. The source of this sequence is a woman aged 25-40 years in good health. The sequencing input was blood.

The chain's CDR3 is CASSVSSGTYNEQFF. The CDR3, as DNA: TGTGCCAGCAGCGTCTCTAGCGGGACCTACAATGAGCAGTTCTTC. The gene calls are TRBV9 and TRBJ2-1, with 9 positions matching TRBD2. The CDR3 has 15 residues. Losses at the gene ends were 2 bases for V and 2 bases for J; bases not matched to a gene: 2. Germline V gene lookup returns CDR1 SGDLS and CDR2 YYNGEE.